The 23 T cell receptor beta chains below were found in one sample sequenced in a study of cytomegalovirus exposure and HLA in healthy donors. Primers: 60 Vbeta forward and 13 Jbeta reverse. Method: immunoSEQ multiplex PCR; TCRdb's copy keeps in-frame clones and lacks some. The table records over 95,000 clones, about 76% of them present only once. Sequencing was performed on PBMCs. These receptors all stem from a woman aged 40-49 years in good health and CMV-seropositive.

There are a few counts of this clone. The V gene is TRBV30, the J gene TRBJ1-2; 8 bases match TRBD1. CDR1 is GTSNPN, CDR2 SVGIG, per germline (reference sequence). CDR3 length: 11 residues. After removal of 5 bases from V and 8 bases from J, the junction contained 4 bases not matched to a gene. The CDR3 nucleotides read TGTGCCTGGTCAGGGGGCTACGGCTACACCTTC. Translated: CAWSGGYGYTF.

This chain uses TRBV2 with TRBJ2-5; 9 nucleotides match TRBD1. Germline-derived CDR1 and CDR2 are SNHLY and FYNNEI. V was clipped by 6 bases and J by 9 bases; unmatched bases: 5. The CDR3 loop spans 12 amino acids. CDR3 coding DNA: TGTGCCAGCAGACAGGGGGCAGGGGCCCAGTACTTC. It translates to CASRQGAGAQYF.

The chain couples TRBV7-9 to TRBJ2-5; 10 bases map to TRBD2. Unmatched junction bases numbered 5, after V lost 5 bases and J lost 2 bases. This CDR3 contains 15 residues. In germline, CDR1 is SEHNR, CDR2 FQNEAQ (reference sequence). DNA for the CDR3: TGTGCCAGCAGCGACCCGGGACTAGCGCAAGAGACCCAGTACTTC. Its translation is CASSDPGLAQETQYF. Drawing the rest from reference TRBV7-9 and TRBJ2-5, the complete variable domain is DTGVSQNPRHKITKRGQNVTFRCDPISEHNRLYWYRQTLGQGPEFLTYFQNEAQLEKSRLLSDRFSAERPKGSFSTLEIQRTEQGDSAMYLCASSDPGLAQETQYFGPGTRLLVL.

The CDR3 DNA follows: TGTGCCAGCAGCTTAGGAACGGGGGTGGAGACCCAGTACTTC. It specifies CASSLGTGVETQYF. The chain uses TRBV7-6 and TRBJ2-5; perhaps TRBD2 as D (6 bases). Germline V gives CDR1 SGHVS, CDR2 FNYEAQ. The CDR3 length is 14 residues. V was clipped by 1 base and J by 5 bases, with 11 bases between them.

The chain has TRBV4-1 and TRBJ1-3; D gene uncertain. V lost 4 bases, J lost 0 bases, and 13 bases lay in between. Germline V gives CDR1 MGHRA, CDR2 YSYEKL. The CDR3 consists of 16 residues. The CDR3 DNA reads as TGCGCCAGCAGCCTGGGAGGCCGACTCTCTGGAAACACCATATATTTT. It translates to CASSLGGRLSGNTIYF.

Comment on this clone: The junction shows a germline mismatch at one end, possibly a read error. The chain joins TRBV29-1 to TRBJ2-5; unclear D gene. Per germline, CDR1 SQVTM and CDR2 ANQGSEA. The CDR3 loop spans 12 amino acids. The CDR3 DNA reads as TGCAGCGCCCGCCCCGGTGAAGAAACCCAGTACTTC. It encodes CSARPGEETQYF. The full variable domain, completed using reference TRBV29-1 and TRBJ2-5, is SAVISQKPSRDICQRGTSLTIQCQVDSQVTMMFWYRQQPGQSLTLIATANQGSEATYESGFVIDKFPISRPNLTFSTLTVSNMSPEDSSIYLCSARPGEETQYFGPGTRLLVL.

To note about this clone: The sample holds other DNA sequences that translate to the same CDR3. The V and J genes are TRBV18 and TRBJ1-5, with 8 positions matching TRBD1. J was trimmed by 5 bases and V by 3 bases; bases with no gene match: 0. Per germline, CDR1 KGHSH and CDR2 LQKENI. This CDR3 contains 13 residues. The CDR3 spells CASSPDRDQPQHF. The CDR3 nucleotides are TGTGCCAGCTCACCGGACAGGGATCAGCCCCAGCATTTT.

The chain carries TRBV18 and TRBJ2-7; D gene uncertain. The V and J ends lost 2 bases and 2 bases respectively, with 10 bases between them. Germline CDR1 and CDR2: KGHSH and LQKENI. The CDR3 consists of 14 residues. Here the CDR3 reads CASSPETNPYEQYF. The CDR3 DNA is TGTGCCAGCTCACCAGAGACAAATCCCTACGAGCAGTACTTC. Complete variable domain (other parts from reference TRBV18 and TRBJ2-7): NAGVMQNPRHLVRRRGQEARLRCSPMKGHSHVYWYRQLPEEGLKFMVYLQKENIIDESGMPKERFSAEFPKEGPSILRIQQVVRGDSAAYFCASSPETNPYEQYFGPGTRLTVT.

J is TRBJ1-2 and V is TRBV5-6; 7 bases are shared with TRBD1. CDR3 length: 16 amino acids. CDR1 SGHDT and CDR2 YYEEEE come from the germline V gene. Trimming cost V 0 bases and J 5 bases; bases outside gene matches: 10. CDR3 in amino acids: CASSLDRGLNPYGYTF. CDR3 bases: TGTGCCAGCAGCTTGGACAGGGGCCTAAACCCTTATGGCTACACCTTC.

The chain is built from TRBV7-9 and TRBJ1-2; D not resolved. Trimming cost V 3 bases and J 6 bases, with 20 bases left between them. Germline V gene data show CDR1 as SEHNR and CDR2 as FQNEAQ (reference sequence). CDR3 length equals 16 residues. CDR3 sequence reads: CASSLAVEYIADGYTF. Here the CDR3 DNA reads TGTGCCAGCAGCTTGGCGGTGGAGTATATCGCCGATGGCTACACCTTC. Full variable domain (outside the CDR3, taken from reference TRBV7-9 and TRBJ1-2): DTGVSQNPRHKITKRGQNVTFRCDPISEHNRLYWYRQTLGQGPEFLTYFQNEAQLEKSRLLSDRFSAERPKGSFSTLEIQRTEQGDSAMYLCASSLAVEYIADGYTFGSGTRLTVV.

This sequence joins TRBV15 and TRBJ1-5; a possible D gene is TRBD1 (6 bases). The CDR3 is made up of 13 amino acids. Germline CDR1 reads LNHNV; CDR2 reads YYDKDF (reference sequence). Between the trimmed V and J ends, which lost 7 bases and 0 bases, there was a span of 7 bases. The CDR3 loop is CATKGGSNQPQHF. The CDR3 region has the DNA TGTGCCACCAAAGGGGGTAGCAATCAGCCCCAGCATTTT.

The rearrangement uses TRBV30 and TRBJ1-5; a possible D gene is TRBD1 (5 bases). V lost 7 bases, J lost 0 bases, and 7 bases lay in between. The CDR3 has 12 residues. Germline V gives CDR1 GTSNPN, CDR2 SVGIG (reference sequence). The CDR3 nucleotides read TGTGCCTTTACAGGTAGCAATCAGCCCCAGCATTTT. Protein product: CAFTGSNQPQHF. Supplemented by reference TRBV30 and TRBJ1-5, the full variable domain reads SQTIHQWPATLVQPVGSPLSLECTVEGTSNPNLYWYRQAAGRGLQLLFYSVGIGQISSEVPQNLSASRPQDRQFILSSKKLLLSDSGFYLCAFTGSNQPQHFGDGTRLSIL.

This sequence joins TRBV30 and TRBJ1-3; 9 bases are shared with TRBD1. The V gene end was trimmed by 5 bases and the J gene end by 3 bases; junction bases not matched to a gene: 11. The CDR3 is 16 amino acids. CDR1 GTSNPN and CDR2 SVGIG come from the germline V gene (reference sequence). CDR3 nucleotides: TGTGCCTGGCTCCGGGACAGGGTTTTACTTGGAAACACCATATATTTT. This sequence encodes CAWLRDRVLLGNTIYF.

This clone was counted once. The rearrangement links TRBV27 to TRBJ2-7; 9 bases align to TRBD1. Trimming removed 1 base from V and 3 bases from J; junction bases left unmatched: 7. The germline V gene has CDR1 MNHEY and CDR2 SMNVEV (reference sequence). This CDR3 has 16 amino acids. CDR3 protein: CASSLWGQGRVYEQYF. The CDR3 DNA sequence: TGTGCCAGCAGTTTATGGGGACAGGGACGTGTCTACGAGCAGTACTTC.

This clone showed up just once. The genes are TRBV27 and TRBJ1-5, with unresolved D. The CDR3 is 12 amino acids. Germline values: CDR1 MNHEY, CDR2 SMNVEV (reference sequence). V dropped 3 bases and J dropped 4 bases, with 4 bases sitting between them. The CDR3 here is CASSFLNQPQHF. The CDR3 region has the DNA TGTGCCAGCAGTTTCTTGAATCAGCCCCAGCATTTT.

The gene calls are TRBV7-9 and TRBJ1-1; TRBD1 is a possible D gene (6 bases). This CDR3 spans 15 amino acids. CDR1 is SEHNR, CDR2 FQNEAQ, per germline (reference sequence). V dropped 5 bases and J dropped 5 bases, with 18 bases sitting between them. This CDR3 reads CASSPRGGAITEAFF. CDR3 sequence (DNA): TGTGCCAGCAGCCCCCGTGGGGGGGCGATTACTGAAGCTTTCTTT.

The chain employs TRBV29-1 and TRBJ2-5; the match to TRBD2 covers 9 bases. V dropped 4 bases and J dropped 5; count of bases not matched to a gene: 5. The CDR3 covers 13 residues. CDR1 SQVTM and CDR2 ANQGSEA come from the germline V gene. The CDR3 nucleotides are TGCAGCGTTGTGCGGGGGGGCCGGGAGACCCAGTACTTC. It codes for CSVVRGGRETQYF.

The V call is TRBV2, the J call TRBJ2-5, with 8 positions matching TRBD2. This CDR3 has 14 residues. Looked up from germline, CDR1 is SNHLY and CDR2 is FYNNEI. The junction had 4 bases not matched to a gene; V was cut back by 7 bases and J by 0 bases. The CDR3 spells CASNAGGYQETQYF. CDR3 DNA sequence: TGTGCCAGCAACGCGGGGGGATACCAAGAGACCCAGTACTTC.

The chain employs TRBV5-1 and TRBJ2-5, with 7 bases lining up with TRBD1. The junction had 6 bases not matched to a gene; V was cut back by 0 bases and J by 1 base. The CDR3 covers 16 residues. CDR1 is SGHRS and CDR2 is YFSETQ in the germline V gene. The CDR3 reads CASSLGGGFFQETQYF. The CDR3 bases are TGCGCCAGCAGCTTGGGAGGGGGCTTTTTCCAAGAGACCCAGTACTTC.

The chain uses TRBV9 and TRBJ1-4; 9 bases fit TRBD1. The CDR3 has 15 residues. With 4 bases clipped from V and 4 bases from J, the junction kept 5 bases outside the gene matches. Germline CDR1 reads SGDLS; CDR2 reads YYNGEE. CDR3 DNA sequence: TGTGCCAGCAGCCCCCGGGACAGGGATAATGAAAAACTGTTTTTT. This encodes CASSPRDRDNEKLFF. Supplemented by reference TRBV9 and TRBJ1-4, the full variable domain reads DSGVTQTPKHLITATGQRVTLRCSPRSGDLSVYWYQQSLDQGLQFLIQYYNGEERAKGNILERFSAQQFPDLHSELNLSSLELGDSALYFCASSPRDRDNEKLFFGSGTQLSVL.

The rearrangement joins TRBV5-1 to TRBJ1-2; D may be TRBD1 (5 bases). The CDR3 totals 14 residues. V lost 6 bases, J lost 5 bases, and 17 bases lay in between. The germline gives CDR1 SGHRS, CDR2 YFSETQ. The CDR3 bases are TGCGCCAGCAACCCGAGGTCGGGGGATTATGGCTACACCTTC. Translated, it gives CASNPRSGDYGYTF.

The V call is TRBV2, the J call TRBJ1-1; a possible D gene is TRBD1 (6 bases). Trimming shortened V by 9 bases and J by 4 bases, and 18 bases separated the two germline ends. The CDR3 is made up of 14 amino acids. Germline lookup yields CDR1 SNHLY and CDR2 FYNNEI. CDR3 sequence reads: CASLLRGGITEAFF. The CDR3 DNA sequence: TGTGCCAGTTTGTTGAGGGGGGGGATCACTGAAGCTTTCTTT.

The rearrangement joins TRBV15 to TRBJ2-1; 7 bases align to TRBD1. The length of the CDR3 is 20 residues. J lost 4 bases, V lost 1 base, and 19 bases had no gene match. The germline CDR1 and CDR2 sequences are LNHNV and YYDKDF (reference sequence). The DNA for the CDR3 is TGTGCCACCAGCAGAGGGTTGAGACAGGGACCCTCTTCGGATTACAATGAGCAGTTCTTC. This gives the protein CATSRGLRQGPSSDYNEQFF.